This entry lists 14 T cell receptor beta chains sequenced from one sample in a study of blood T cell repertoires in COVID-19 (dated by TCRdb to 2019 to 2021). Libraries came from the immunoSEQ multiplex PCR assay. Here the immuneACCESS table is served through TCRdb, limited to in-frame sequences with V and J called. Missing clones are a known gap in these copies; in checked studies unresolved V genes cover under half, and the rest lacks a known reason. The sample table shows some 100,000 clones, and around four fifths are seen once. Together, the top ten hold 13% of the sample. Sequenced input: peripheral blood. These receptors came from a man in his fifties with active or convalescent COVID-19.

The count of this clone is one. The CDR3 reads CASSLTSGYTDTQYF. The DNA for the CDR3 is TGTGCCAGCAGCTTAACTAGCGGGTACACAGATACGCAGTATTTT. The chain has TRBV13 and TRBJ2-3; TRBD2 agrees at 9 bases. After removal of 2 bases from V and 2 bases from J, the junction contained 2 bases not matched to a gene. The CDR3 extends over 15 amino acids. Germline V gene sequence: CDR1 PRHDT, CDR2 FYEKMQ (reference sequence). Filled out from reference TRBV13 and TRBJ2-3, the complete variable domain reads AAGVIQSPRHLIKEKRETATLKCYPIPRHDTVYWYQQGPGQDPQFLISFYEKMQSDKGSIPDRFSAQQFSDYHSELNMSSLELGDSALYFCASSLTSGYTDTQYFGPGTRLTVL.

The genes are TRBV6-5 and TRBJ2-1, with 7 bases aligning to TRBD2. Germline V CDR1 and CDR2: MNHEY, SVGAGI. The CDR3 runs to 16 residues. The junction had 9 bases not matched to a gene; V was cut back by 3 bases and J by 4 bases. CDR3 coding DNA: TGTGCCAGCAGTTATGGTAGGGCTAGCGGTTACAATGAGCAGTTCTTC. Encoded protein: CASSYGRASGYNEQFF.

The chain is built from TRBV6-5 and TRBJ1-6, with TRBD1 matching over 10 bases. Per germline, CDR1 MNHEY and CDR2 SVGAGI. The CDR3 extends over 16 amino acids. The ends lost 2 bases at V and 8 bases at J; junction bases unmatched: 6. CDR3 DNA: TGTGCCAGCAGTTACATTGGGGGACAGGGGTATTCACCCCTCCACTTT. It translates to CASSYIGGQGYSPLHF.

This chain links TRBV7-9 with TRBJ1-2; D is uncertain. There are 16 residues in the CDR3. V lost 0 bases, J lost 4 bases, and 15 bases lay in between. Germline V CDR1 and CDR2: SEHNR, FQNEAQ (reference sequence). CDR3 nucleotide sequence: TGTGCCAGCAGCTTAGCCGGAGGGATCGGGGTCTATGGCTACACCTTC. It specifies CASSLAGGIGVYGYTF.

The chain recombines TRBV11-3 with TRBJ2-2; 9 bases line up with TRBD2. V shed 3 bases, J shed 0 bases, and the junction held 2 bases outside the gene matches. This CDR3 region has 16 residues. Germline CDR1 reads SGHNT; CDR2 reads YENEEA. CDR3 sequence: CASSFLAGSNTGELFF. In DNA form, the CDR3 reads TGTGCCAGCAGCTTCCTAGCGGGATCGAACACCGGGGAGCTGTTTTTT.

V is TRBV30 and J is TRBJ2-3; possible D gene TRBD2, 7 bases. The germline V gene has CDR1 GTSNPN and CDR2 SVGIG (reference sequence). Trimming cost V 1 base and J 6 bases, with 20 bases left between them. The CDR3 is 16 residues long. The CDR3 region is CAWSEEGAGGADTQYF. CDR3 nucleotides: TGTGCCTGGAGTGAGGAAGGGGCTGGGGGGGCGGATACGCAGTATTTT.

The chain joins TRBV30 to TRBJ2-3, with D hard to call. This CDR3 region has 12 residues. The germline CDR1 and CDR2 sequences are GTSNPN and SVGIG (reference sequence). V was clipped by 2 bases and J by 6 bases, with 9 bases between them. CDR3 in amino acids: CAWSITHDTQYF. In DNA form, the CDR3 reads TGTGCCTGGAGTATTACTCACGATACGCAGTATTTT. Full variable domain (rest looked up from reference TRBV30 and TRBJ2-3): SQTIHQWPATLVQPVGSPLSLECTVEGTSNPNLYWYRQAAGRGLQLLFYSVGIGQISSEVPQNLSASRPQDRQFILSSKKLLLSDSGFYLCAWSITHDTQYFGPGTRLTVL.

The V call is TRBV6-2 or TRBV6-3, the J call TRBJ1-5; 8 bases are shared with TRBD1. This CDR3 comprises 16 residues. Germline-derived CDR1 and CDR2 are MNHEY and SVGEGT. V lost 4 bases to trimming and J lost 4 bases; unmatched junction nucleotides: 9. Here the CDR3 DNA reads TGTGCCAGCAGTTCGGACAGGGATTTTTGGAATCAGCCCCAGCATTTT. Encoded protein: CASSSDRDFWNQPQHF.

V and J are TRBV7-8 and TRBJ2-3; 9 nucleotides align to TRBD2. Per the germline V gene, CDR1 is SGHVS and CDR2 is FQNEAQ. J was trimmed by 6 bases and V by 4 bases; bases with no gene match: 8. The CDR3 totals 15 residues. This chain's CDR3 is CASSSIAGVSDTQYF. CDR3 DNA: TGTGCCAGCAGCTCCATAGCGGGAGTCAGTGATACGCAGTATTTT.

The CDR3 nucleotides are TGTGCCAGCAGTTACTCATGGCAGACTACCTACGAGCAGTACTTC. Its protein product is CASSYSWQTTYEQYF. The chain carries TRBV6-5 and TRBJ2-7, with a tentative D call TRBD2 (5 bases). V was pared by 0 bases and J by 2 bases, with 11 bases between. The length of the CDR3 is 15 residues. Germline V lookup: CDR1 MNHEY, CDR2 SVGAGI.

This rearrangement joins TRBV7-9 to TRBJ2-5; 8 nucleotides match TRBD2. This CDR3 comprises 15 residues. V shed 6 bases, J shed 3 bases, and the junction held 9 bases outside the gene matches. Germline values: CDR1 SEHNR, CDR2 FQNEAQ (reference sequence). The CDR3 region has the DNA TGTGCCAGCAGTCAGTGGAGCGGGAGAGAAGAGACCCAGTACTTC. Translated: CASSQWSGREETQYF.

This clone has only a few counts. The chain employs TRBV7-2 and TRBJ2-2, with TRBD1 identical over 8 bases. In germline, CDR1 is SGHTA, CDR2 FQGNSA. The CDR3 covers 15 residues. Trimming removed 1 base from V and 5 bases from J; junction bases left unmatched: 3. In DNA, the CDR3 is TGTGCCAGCAGCTTAGGGGACAGGCGTACCGGGGAGCTGTTTTTT. As protein: CASSLGDRRTGELFF.

In this sample, this clone turned up once. The chain couples TRBV7-8 to TRBJ2-7; 9 bases align to TRBD1. Germline CDR1 and CDR2: SGHVS and FQNEAQ. V lost 5 bases and J lost 6; bases outside the gene matches: 8. The length of the CDR3 is 14 residues. CDR3 nucleotides: TGTGCCAGCAGCAAGAGGGACAGGGTGGCCGAGCAGTACTTC. It specifies CASSKRDRVAEQYF.

This chain connects TRBV2 to TRBJ2-2; 8 bases align to TRBD1. V dropped 6 bases and J dropped 4; count of bases not matched to a gene: 7. The CDR3 consists of 15 residues. CDR1 is SNHLY, CDR2 FYNNEI, per germline. CDR3 region: CASSVQGDGTGELFF. DNA for the CDR3: TGTGCCAGCAGCGTACAGGGGGATGGCACCGGGGAGCTGTTTTTT. The whole variable domain, filled in from reference TRBV2 and TRBJ2-2, reads EPEVTQTPSHQVTQMGQEVILRCVPISNHLYFYWYRQILGQKVEFLVSFYNNEISEKSEIFDDQFSVERPDGSNFTLKIRSTKLEDSAMYFCASSVQGDGTGELFFGEGSRLTVL.